This TCR beta chain was sequenced for a study of cytomegalovirus exposure and HLA in healthy donors. Study observations and caveats: The majority of CMV-associated TCR beta chains were reported as apparently HLA-restricted in a later analysis. Previous analysis showed most TCR beta V segments were productive about 87% or about 30% of the time.

The CDR3 runs to 15 residues. Trimming at V came to 7 bases and at J to 4 bases, leaving 10 bases not matched to a gene. CDR1 SEHNR and CDR2 FQNEAQ come from the germline V gene (reference sequence). When sampled, the donors appeared nominally healthy, though they likely had unrecorded immune exposures. The PCR was carried out with 60 Vbeta primers and 13 Jbeta primers. Assay: immunoSEQ multiplex PCR; the TCRdb copy retains only in-frame clones and omits some. The profile shows about 120,000 clones, more than 60% of them singletons. In the case of this clone: The antigen remains unidentified.

The clonotype was recovered from a man between 18 and 29 years old in good health and CMV-seronegative. The J gene is TRBJ1-2, the V gene TRBV7-9; 9 bases are shared with TRBD1. Sequencing was performed on PBMCs. CDR3 sequence reads: CASTPGQGFGYGYTF. The CDR3 bases are TGTGCCAGCACACCGGGACAGGGCTTTGGCTATGGCTACACCTTC.